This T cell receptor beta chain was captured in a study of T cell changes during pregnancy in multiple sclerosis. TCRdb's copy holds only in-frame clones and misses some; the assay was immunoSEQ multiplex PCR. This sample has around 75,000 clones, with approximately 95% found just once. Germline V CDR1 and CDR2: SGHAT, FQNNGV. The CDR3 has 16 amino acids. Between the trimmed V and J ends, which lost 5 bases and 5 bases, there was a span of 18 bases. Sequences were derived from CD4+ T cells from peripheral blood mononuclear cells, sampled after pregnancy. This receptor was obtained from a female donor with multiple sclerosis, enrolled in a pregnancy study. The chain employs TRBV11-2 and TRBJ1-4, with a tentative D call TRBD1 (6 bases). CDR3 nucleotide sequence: TGTGCCAGCAGCGCTCGGCTTTGGGGGCGGAATGAAAAACTGTTTTTT. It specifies CASSARLWGRNEKLFF.